A single sample is the source of the 26 T cell receptor beta chains below, sequenced in a study of blood T cell repertoires in COVID-19. Sequenced by immunoSEQ multiplex PCR; TCRdb stores in-frame clones only, minus some. The sample contains some 290,000 clones, roughly 87% of which appear only once. The sample consisted of peripheral blood. Receptor source: a woman aged 45-59 years who had recovered from COVID-19.

J is TRBJ1-5 and V is TRBV24-1, with 8 bases fitting TRBD1. The CDR3 covers 14 residues. The ends lost 4 bases at V and 6 bases at J; junction bases unmatched: 4. Germline V gene data show CDR1 as KGHDR and CDR2 as SFDVKD. The CDR3 here is CATSDRGRGQPQHF. CDR3 DNA sequence: TGTGCCACCAGTGACAGGGGGCGCGGTCAGCCCCAGCATTTT.

The chain joins TRBV6-5 to TRBJ2-7; D perhaps matches TRBD1 (5 bases). The ends were cut back, 5 bases at V and 1 base at J, with 12 bases in the middle. This CDR3 has 14 residues. Germline CDR1 reads MNHEY; CDR2 reads SVGAGI. CDR3 nucleotides: TGTGCCAGCAGTAGAATACAGGAGTCCTACGAGCAGTACTTC. Translated, it gives CASSRIQESYEQYF.

The genes are TRBV6-1 and TRBJ1-2; 10 nucleotides align to TRBD1. The V gene's germline CDR1 is MNHNS and CDR2 SASEGT. The CDR3 covers 14 residues. V was clipped by 7 bases and J by 6 bases; unmatched bases: 8. In nucleotides, the CDR3 is TGTGCCAGCACCGGGACAGGGGTGACAAATGGCTACACCTTC. Its translation is CASTGTGVTNGYTF.

The rearrangement joins TRBV27 to TRBJ1-2; D unresolved. Germline lookup yields CDR1 MNHEY and CDR2 SMNVEV (reference sequence). V was pared by 5 bases and J by 7 bases, with 11 bases between. This CDR3 is 12 amino acids long. CDR3 sequence reads: CASSDRDRGYTF. In DNA form, the CDR3 reads TGTGCCAGCAGTGACCGGGATCGTGGCTACACCTTC.

CDR3 residues: CASSELGGVQFF. DNA for the CDR3: TGTGCCAGCAGTGAACTGGGAGGAGTCCAGTTCTTC. V and J are TRBV6-1 and TRBJ2-1, with a possible D match to TRBD2 (6 bases). Per the germline V gene, CDR1 is MNHNS and CDR2 is SASEGT. V lost 2 bases and J 13 bases, leaving 12 bases between the germline ends. The CDR3 sequence is 12 residues long.

Regarding this clone: At one of its ends the junction is not consistent with the germline gene, which may arise from a read error. The J gene is TRBJ2-2, the V gene TRBV7-7, with a tentative D call TRBD2 (6 bases). CDR1 SSHAT and CDR2 FNYEAQ come from the germline V gene (reference sequence). The length of the CDR3 is 14 residues. The CDR3 DNA reads TGTGCTAGCAGCCGGGACTCTAACACCGGGGAGCTGTTTTTT. Encoded protein: CASSRDSNTGELFF.

The rearrangement links TRBV6-6 to TRBJ2-6, with 9 bases identical to TRBD1. After removal of 7 bases from V and 2 bases from J, the junction contained 6 bases not matched to a gene. The germline gives CDR1 MNHNY, CDR2 SVGAGI (reference sequence). This CDR3 region has 16 residues. The CDR3 reads CASTTGTGPGANVLTF. The CDR3 bases are TGTGCCAGCACCACGGGGACAGGGCCTGGGGCCAACGTCCTGACTTTC.

V usage is TRBV5-1 and J usage is TRBJ2-5, with 7 bases aligning to TRBD2. CDR1 is SGHRS and CDR2 is YFSETQ in the germline V gene. This CDR3 contains 17 residues. The V gene end was trimmed by 3 bases and the J gene end by 5 bases; junction bases not matched to a gene: 16. In nucleotides, the CDR3 is TGCGCCAGCAGCTCCCCCCGGGAGGCGGGGGTGGAGGAGACCCAGTACTTC. Translating gives CASSSPREAGVEETQYF.

The chain uses TRBV24-1 and TRBJ2-2; tentative D call: TRBD1 (6 bases). Trimming left V 0 bases short and J 1 base short, with 11 bases between. The CDR3 loop spans 17 amino acids. Germline V CDR1 and CDR2: KGHDR, SFDVKD. Written as DNA, the CDR3 is TGTGCCACCAGTGATTTGTCGGGACACCTGAACACCGGGGAGCTGTTTTTT. Translating gives CATSDLSGHLNTGELFF.

The gene calls are TRBV4-3 and TRBJ2-3, with TRBD1 as a possible D gene (5 bases). The CDR3 is 16 residues long. The V end was cut by 4 bases, the J end by 4 bases, with 18 bases between. Germline V CDR1 and CDR2: LGHNA, YSLEER. Written as DNA, the CDR3 is TGCGCCAGCAGCCCCTCTTTTAGGGGCGCGGCAGATACGCAGTATTTT. It yields the protein CASSPSFRGAADTQYF.

This clone was seen a handful of times. V gene TRBV9 combines with J gene TRBJ2-3; 12 bases line up with TRBD1. The CDR3 runs to 17 residues. V lost 2 bases, J lost 4 bases, and 8 bases stayed unmatched. The germline CDR1 and CDR2 sequences are SGDLS and YYNGEE. The CDR3 DNA is TGTGCCAGCAGCGTTTACCCGGGACAGGGGGCCTCAGATACGCAGTATTTT. The encoded protein is CASSVYPGQGASDTQYF. The full variable domain, completed using reference TRBV9 and TRBJ2-3, is DSGVTQTPKHLITATGQRVTLRCSPRSGDLSVYWYQQSLDQGLQFLIQYYNGEERAKGNILERFSAQQFPDLHSELNLSSLELGDSALYFCASSVYPGQGASDTQYFGPGTRLTVL.

The chain joins TRBV14 to TRBJ2-7; 9 bases match TRBD1. After removal of 2 bases from V and 6 bases from J, the junction contained 8 bases not matched to a gene. CDR3 length: 15 amino acids. Germline lookup yields CDR1 SGHDN and CDR2 FVKESK. CDR3 nucleotide sequence: TGTGCCAGCAGCCAATTAGGGACAGGGAACGGCGAGCAGTACTTC. Its protein product is CASSQLGTGNGEQYF.

This chain links TRBV25-1 with TRBJ1-1; 9 bases agree with TRBD1. The V segment lost 8 bases and the J segment 10 bases; nucleotides outside the gene matches: 8. Germline CDR1 MGHDK, CDR2 SYGVNS. The length of the CDR3 is 12 residues. CDR3 bases: TGTGCCAGCGGGACAGGGATTGGTATAGCTTTCTTT. This gives the protein CASGTGIGIAFF.

J is TRBJ2-1 and V is TRBV18, with 9 positions matching TRBD2. CDR1 and CDR2 from the germline V gene are KGHSH and LQKENI. V lost 6 bases, J lost 7 bases, and 7 bases stayed unmatched. The CDR3 covers 14 residues. The CDR3 sequence: CASSSAGGTNEQFF. As DNA, the CDR3 is TGTGCCAGCTCTTCAGCGGGGGGTACGAATGAGCAGTTCTTC.

J is TRBJ2-7 and V is TRBV7-2, with 12 bases matching TRBD2. CDR1 is SGHTA, CDR2 FQGNSA, per germline. The ends lost 2 bases at V and 10 bases at J; junction bases unmatched: 6. The CDR3 loop spans 14 amino acids. This CDR3 is CASSLSASGGAQYF. The CDR3 region has the DNA TGTGCCAGCAGCTTAAGTGCTAGCGGGGGGGCCCAGTACTTC.

J is TRBJ1-2 and V is TRBV10-3, with D hard to call. V lost 2 bases and J lost 8, with 9 bases in between. Germline V CDR1 and CDR2: ENHRY, SYGVKD. CDR3 size: 12 residues. The DNA of the CDR3 is TGTGCCATCAGTGAGGGTGTTCGGGGCTACACCTTC. As protein: CAISEGVRGYTF.

The CDR3 nucleotides are TGTGCCAGTAGTATGACCGCGCGGATATATGGCTACACCTTC. Its protein is CASSMTARIYGYTF. The gene calls are TRBV19 and TRBJ1-2; D is unclear. This CDR3 has 14 residues. Trimming removed 3 bases from V and 5 bases from J, with 13 bases in between. Germline CDR1 LNHDA, CDR2 SQIVND (reference sequence). The full variable domain, completed using reference TRBV19 and TRBJ1-2, is DGGITQSPKYLFRKEGQNVTLSCEQNLNHDAMYWYRQDPGQGLRLIYYSQIVNDFQKGDIAEGYSVSREKKESFPLTVTSAQKNPTAFYLCASSMTARIYGYTFGSGTRLTVV.

The chain uses TRBV27 and TRBJ1-1; D unclear. V lost 2 bases to trimming and J lost 0 bases, with 7 bases between them. Germline-derived CDR1 and CDR2 are MNHEY and SMNVEV (reference sequence). The CDR3 has 14 amino acids. The CDR3 DNA reads TGTGCCAGCAGTTTAGACGGGATGAACACTGAAGCTTTCTTT. Its translation: CASSLDGMNTEAFF.

The chain has TRBV19 and TRBJ2-1; 10 bases fit TRBD1. This CDR3 spans 15 amino acids. With 2 bases clipped from V and 7 bases from J, the junction kept 5 bases outside the gene matches. Germline CDR1 LNHDA, CDR2 SQIVND (reference sequence). The CDR3 DNA follows: TGTGCCAGTAGTATAAGCCTGGACAGGGGGAATGAGCAGTTCTTC. Protein: CASSISLDRGNEQFF.

The chain carries TRBV6-2 or TRBV6-3 and TRBJ1-2; D not resolved. The CDR3 is 12 amino acids. Trimming left V 6 bases short and J 6 bases short, with 11 bases between. Per germline, CDR1 MNHEY and CDR2 SVGEGT. The DNA of the CDR3 is TGTGCCAGCAGCCCCGAAAGAGATGGCTACACCTTC. Translated: CASSPERDGYTF.

The chain combines TRBV21-1 with TRBJ1-6; the listed D gene, TRBD1, was not tested against the DNA. TRBV21-1 counts as a pseudogene. This CDR3 spans 14 amino acids. As DNA, the CDR3 is TGTGCCAGCAGCAAATTGGCAGATACCACACCCCTCCACTTT. Protein sequence: CASSKLADTTPLHF.

The V and J genes are TRBV11-3 and TRBJ1-5; D gene unclear. Germline-derived CDR1 and CDR2 are SGHNT and YENEEA. The CDR3 loop spans 11 amino acids. Trimming removed 6 bases from V and 15 bases from J, with 15 bases in between. The CDR3 protein is CASSQDSPWHF. DNA for the CDR3: TGTGCCAGCAGTCAGGATTCCCCCTGGCATTTT.

A few counts support this clone. The chain joins TRBV27 to TRBJ2-7, with TRBD2 matching over 12 bases. CDR3 length: 16 residues. CDR1 and CDR2 (germline): MNHEY, SMNVEV (reference sequence). J gave up 1 base and V 0 bases, and 1 base lay outside the gene matches. The CDR3 sequence is CASSLSGTSGSYEQYF. DNA of the CDR3: TGTGCCAGCAGTTTATCCGGGACTAGCGGGTCCTACGAGCAGTACTTC.

The rearrangement uses TRBV27 and TRBJ2-3; TRBD2 aligns across 8 bases. The germline CDR1 and CDR2 sequences are MNHEY and SMNVEV (reference sequence). J was trimmed by 0 bases and V by 3 bases; bases with no gene match: 5. CDR3 length equals 16 residues. The CDR3: CASSFSVAGSTDTQYF. Written as DNA, the CDR3 is TGTGCCAGCAGTTTCTCGGTAGCGGGAAGCACAGATACGCAGTATTTT.

V and J are TRBV7-2 and TRBJ2-5, with 15 bases lining up with TRBD2. J gave up 2 bases and V 5 bases, and 6 bases lay outside the gene matches. CDR3 length: 17 amino acids. Looked up from germline, CDR1 is SGHTA and CDR2 is FQGNSA. CDR3 sequence reads: CASSRGLAGGRQETQYF. The CDR3 nucleotides read TGTGCCAGCAGCCGGGGACTAGCGGGAGGACGGCAAGAGACCCAGTACTTC. Full variable domain (remainder filled in from reference TRBV7-2 and TRBJ2-5): GAGVSQSPSNKVTEKGKDVELRCDPISGHTALYWYRQSLGQGLEFLIYFQGNSAPDKSGLPSDRFSAERTGGSVSTLTIQRTQQEDSAVYLCASSRGLAGGRQETQYFGPGTRLLVL.

CDR3 in DNA: TGTGCCAGTAGCTCTTGGGCCGCCGTAAACTCTGGGGCCAACGTCCTGACTTTC. Translating gives CASSSWAAVNSGANVLTF. This sequence joins TRBV19 and TRBJ2-6; D remains ambiguous. Germline V CDR1 and CDR2: LNHDA, SQIVND (reference sequence). The CDR3 covers 18 residues. Trimming cost V 6 bases and J 0 bases, with 18 bases left between them.